The rows below give T cell receptor beta chains drawn from one sample of a study of shared clonotypes between healthy human individuals. Produced via immunoSEQ multiplex PCR; TCRdb's table is partial and in-frame only. The data contain some 2,000,000 clones, approximately 96% of them singletons. Sequencing used naive CD4+ T cells sorted from blood. These receptors were obtained from a young man in good health. CDR3s include the opening cysteine and the closing phenylalanine or tryptophan. The order of the fields is J gene, V gene, D gene, clone size, CDR3 protein, CDR3 DNA. The D gene is left open where the match is weak. Size is omitted from some rows. Given values are once, few, many or a class for expanded clones.

J gene: TRBJ1-6
V gene: TRBV28
D gene: .
clone size: .
CDR3 protein: CASTLRGYNSPLHF
CDR3 DNA: TGTGCCAGCACCCTTAGGGGCTATAATTCACCCCTCCACTTT

J gene: TRBJ2-7
V gene: TRBV10-1
D gene: TRBD1
clone size: .
CDR3 protein: CASSVGTGGSYEQYF
CDR3 DNA: TGCGCCAGCAGTGTTGGTACAGGGGGCTCCTACGAGCAGTACTTC

J gene: TRBJ1-4
V gene: TRBV5-6
D gene: .
clone size: .
CDR3 protein: CASSILQGGVTNEKLFF
CDR3 DNA: TGTGCCAGCAGCATCCTACAGGGTGGGGTAACTAATGAAAAACTGTTTTTT

J gene: TRBJ1-2
V gene: TRBV6-1
D gene: TRBD1
clone size: .
CDR3 protein: CASSERTGGHYGYTF
CDR3 DNA: TGTGCCAGCAGTGAAAGGACAGGAGGGCATTATGGCTACACCTTC

J gene: TRBJ2-7
V gene: TRBV5-1
D gene: .
clone size: .
CDR3 protein: CASSLIQGTSYEQYF
CDR3 DNA: TGCGCCAGCAGCTTAATACAGGGCACGAGCTACGAGCAGTACTTC

J gene: TRBJ1-5
V gene: TRBV19
D gene: TRBD1
clone size: .
CDR3 protein: CASRPTGVNGPQHF
CDR3 DNA: TGTGCCAGTAGACCGACAGGGGTAAACGGTCCCCAGCATTTT

J gene: TRBJ1-4
V gene: TRBV5-4
D gene: .
clone size: .
CDR3 protein: CASSQGYSNEKLFF
CDR3 DNA: TGTGCCAGCAGCCAGGGATATTCTAATGAAAAACTGTTTTTT

J gene: TRBJ1-1
V gene: TRBV9
D gene: .
clone size: .
CDR3 protein: CASSVVPGGLNTEAFF
CDR3 DNA: TGTGCCAGCAGCGTAGTCCCGGGGGGGCTGAACACTGAAGCTTTCTTT

J gene: TRBJ2-1
V gene: TRBV10-2
D gene: .
clone size: .
CDR3 protein: CASRNGAFYNEQFF
CDR3 DNA: TGCGCCAGCAGAAATGGGGCCTTCTACAATGAGCAGTTCTTC

J gene: TRBJ2-1
V gene: TRBV6-6
D gene: .
clone size: .
CDR3 protein: CASSSAGARAAEQFF
CDR3 DNA: TGTGCCAGCAGTTCGGCCGGGGCCCGGGCTGCTGAGCAGTTCTTC

J gene: TRBJ1-2
V gene: TRBV29-1
D gene: TRBD1
clone size: .
CDR3 protein: CSVLGTVDYGYTF
CDR3 DNA: TGCAGCGTCCTCGGGACAGTAGACTATGGCTACACCTTC

J gene: TRBJ2-7
V gene: TRBV10-3
D gene: .
clone size: .
CDR3 protein: CAISESSGGTYEQYF
CDR3 DNA: TGTGCCATCAGTGAGTCGAGTGGGGGAACCTACGAGCAGTACTTC

J gene: TRBJ1-1
V gene: TRBV29-1
D gene: .
clone size: .
CDR3 protein: CSVRTNTEAFF
CDR3 DNA: TGCAGCGTTCGAACCAACACTGAAGCTTTCTTT

J gene: TRBJ1-6
V gene: TRBV2
D gene: .
clone size: .
CDR3 protein: CASSRNSGNSPLHF
CDR3 DNA: TGTGCCAGCAGTCGAAACAGCGGTAATTCACCCCTCCACTTT

J gene: TRBJ2-7
V gene: TRBV4-1
D gene: TRBD1
clone size: .
CDR3 protein: CASSRDRGGKYEQYF
CDR3 DNA: TGCGCCAGCAGTCGCGACAGGGGCGGGAAATACGAGCAGTACTTC

J gene: TRBJ2-3
V gene: TRBV5-1
D gene: TRBD1
clone size: .
CDR3 protein: CASSLGVYVIAGGRGTDTQYF
CDR3 DNA: TGCGCCAGCAGCTTGGGGGTGTACGTTATTGCAGGGGGCCGTGGCACAGATACGCAGTATTTT

J gene: TRBJ1-6
V gene: TRBV9
D gene: .
clone size: few
CDR3 protein: CASSVDRNSPLHF
CDR3 DNA: TGTGCCAGCAGCGTAGATAGGAATTCACCCCTCCACTTT

J gene: TRBJ1-2
V gene: TRBV5-1
D gene: TRBD1
clone size: .
CDR3 protein: CASSLIRGTGKANYGYTF
CDR3 DNA: TGCGCCAGCAGCTTGATTCGAGGGACAGGGAAAGCTAACTATGGCTACACCTTC

J gene: TRBJ2-7
V gene: TRBV6-5
D gene: .
clone size: .
CDR3 protein: CASSYRDSYEQYF
CDR3 DNA: TGTGCCAGCAGTTACAGGGACTCCTACGAGCAGTACTTC

J gene: TRBJ2-7
V gene: TRBV28
D gene: .
clone size: .
CDR3 protein: CASSSGNSYEQYF
CDR3 DNA: TGTGCCAGCAGTTCGGGCAATTCCTACGAGCAGTACTTC

J gene: TRBJ1-1
V gene: TRBV10-3
D gene: .
clone size: .
CDR3 protein: CAISESIGKAEAFF
CDR3 DNA: TGTGCCATCAGTGAGTCTATAGGGAAGGCTGAAGCTTTCTTT

J gene: TRBJ2-3
V gene: TRBV5-1
D gene: .
clone size: .
CDR3 protein: CASSPEGSTDTQYF
CDR3 DNA: TGCGCCAGCAGCCCCGAGGGGAGCACAGATACGCAGTATTTT

J gene: TRBJ2-3
V gene: TRBV6-6
D gene: .
clone size: .
CDR3 protein: CASSAPDSHSSGTQYF
CDR3 DNA: TGTGCCAGCAGCGCTCCGGACAGCCACAGCAGCGGTACGCAGTATTTT

J gene: TRBJ1-1
V gene: TRBV13
D gene: .
clone size: .
CDR3 protein: CASSLRPRTEGTHQVGDTEAFF
CDR3 DNA: TGTGCCAGCAGCTTAAGGCCACGAACGGAAGGGACACATCAAGTTGGGGACACTGAAGCTTTCTTT

J gene: TRBJ2-7
V gene: TRBV7-2
D gene: .
clone size: few
CDR3 protein: CASSPSAERYEQYF
CDR3 DNA: TGTGCCAGCAGTCCGTCCGCGGAGCGCTACGAGCAGTACTTC

J gene: TRBJ2-3
V gene: TRBV7-9
D gene: .
clone size: .
CDR3 protein: CASSSRTETDTQYF
CDR3 DNA: TGTGCCAGCAGCTCACGGACAGAAACAGATACGCAGTATTTT

J gene: TRBJ2-5
V gene: TRBV6-5
D gene: TRBD2
clone size: .
CDR3 protein: CASSGGRPQETQYF
CDR3 DNA: TGTGCCAGCAGTGGCGGGAGACCCCAAGAGACCCAGTACTTC

J gene: TRBJ2-2
V gene: TRBV15
D gene: .
clone size: .
CDR3 protein: CATSISGGIGELFF
CDR3 DNA: TGTGCCACCAGCATTAGTGGGGGGATCGGGGAGCTGTTTTTT

J gene: TRBJ1-1
V gene: TRBV19
D gene: .
clone size: .
CDR3 protein: CASSTQTGGTEAFF
CDR3 DNA: TGTGCCAGTAGTACCCAGACAGGCGGCACTGAAGCTTTCTTT

J gene: TRBJ2-7
V gene: TRBV5-4
D gene: .
clone size: .
CDR3 protein: CASSLNREQYF
CDR3 DNA: TGTGCCAGCAGCTTGAATAGGGAGCAGTACTTC

J gene: TRBJ2-5
V gene: TRBV11-2
D gene: .
clone size: .
CDR3 protein: CASSPGTLHQETQYF
CDR3 DNA: TGTGCCAGCAGCCCCGGCACACTGCACCAAGAGACCCAGTACTTC

J gene: TRBJ2-7
V gene: TRBV5-1
D gene: .
clone size: .
CDR3 protein: CASSLVSGEQYF
CDR3 DNA: TGCGCCAGCAGCTTGGTATCCGGGGAGCAGTACTTC

J gene: TRBJ2-7
V gene: TRBV19
D gene: .
clone size: .
CDR3 protein: CASSIGGSYEQYF
CDR3 DNA: TGTGCCAGTAGTATCGGGGGTTCCTACGAGCAGTACTTC

J gene: TRBJ1-6
V gene: TRBV28
D gene: TRBD1
clone size: .
CDR3 protein: CASTTTQGTLSPLHF
CDR3 DNA: TGTGCCAGCACCACCACACAGGGGACACTTTCACCCCTCCACTTT

J gene: TRBJ2-2
V gene: TRBV18
D gene: .
clone size: few
CDR3 protein: CASSPLSDTGELFF
CDR3 DNA: TGTGCCAGCTCACCACTTAGTGACACCGGGGAGCTGTTTTTT

J gene: TRBJ2-1
V gene: TRBV5-4
D gene: .
clone size: .
CDR3 protein: CASSLVDAYNEQFF
CDR3 DNA: TGTGCCAGCAGCTTGGTGGACGCCTACAATGAGCAGTTCTTC

J gene: TRBJ2-5
V gene: TRBV15
D gene: .
clone size: .
CDR3 protein: CATSRDSRETQYF
CDR3 DNA: TGTGCCACCAGCAGAGATAGTCGGGAGACCCAGTACTTC

J gene: TRBJ2-1
V gene: TRBV30
D gene: TRBD2
clone size: .
CDR3 protein: CAWSQGLAGGVNEQFF
CDR3 DNA: TGTGCCTGGAGTCAAGGACTAGCGGGAGGCGTCAATGAGCAGTTCTTC

J gene: TRBJ1-5
V gene: TRBV6-1
D gene: .
clone size: once
CDR3 protein: CASSEAPGGGQPQHF
CDR3 DNA: TGTGCCAGCAGTGAAGCACCGGGGGGCGGACAGCCCCAGCATTTT

J gene: TRBJ2-5
V gene: TRBV14
D gene: TRBD2
clone size: .
CDR3 protein: CASSQEDGPPPLAGPLGQETQYF
CDR3 DNA: TGTGCCAGCAGCCAAGAGGACGGGCCCCCTCCACTAGCGGGACCCCTAGGCCAAGAGACCCAGTACTTC

J gene: TRBJ2-1
V gene: TRBV7-9
D gene: .
clone size: .
CDR3 protein: CASSQKGLAQSSYNEQFF
CDR3 DNA: TGTGCCAGCAGCCAAAAGGGGCTAGCGCAGAGCTCCTACAATGAGCAGTTCTTC

J gene: TRBJ2-5
V gene: TRBV2
D gene: TRBD2
clone size: once
CDR3 protein: CASSGRGGETQYF
CDR3 DNA: TGTGCCAGCAGTGGCCGCGGGGGAGAGACCCAGTACTTC

J gene: TRBJ2-5
V gene: TRBV30
D gene: .
clone size: .
CDR3 protein: CAWRGSGETQYF
CDR3 DNA: TGTGCCTGGAGAGGGAGTGGAGAGACCCAGTACTTC

J gene: TRBJ1-2
V gene: TRBV2
D gene: .
clone size: .
CDR3 protein: CASSETAANYGYTF
CDR3 DNA: TGTGCCAGCAGTGAAACGGCAGCTAACTATGGCTACACCTTC

J gene: TRBJ2-1
V gene: TRBV5-6
D gene: TRBD2
clone size: .
CDR3 protein: CASSFWGLASNEQFF
CDR3 DNA: TGTGCCAGCAGCTTCTGGGGACTAGCGAGCAATGAGCAGTTCTTC

J gene: TRBJ2-5
V gene: TRBV4-1
D gene: .
clone size: .
CDR3 protein: CASSPIGTPQETQYF
CDR3 DNA: TGCGCCAGCAGTCCGATCGGGACACCACAAGAGACCCAGTACTTC

J gene: TRBJ2-2
V gene: TRBV27
D gene: .
clone size: .
CDR3 protein: CASSYQSANTGELFF
CDR3 DNA: TGTGCCAGCAGTTATCAATCCGCGAACACCGGGGAGCTGTTTTTT